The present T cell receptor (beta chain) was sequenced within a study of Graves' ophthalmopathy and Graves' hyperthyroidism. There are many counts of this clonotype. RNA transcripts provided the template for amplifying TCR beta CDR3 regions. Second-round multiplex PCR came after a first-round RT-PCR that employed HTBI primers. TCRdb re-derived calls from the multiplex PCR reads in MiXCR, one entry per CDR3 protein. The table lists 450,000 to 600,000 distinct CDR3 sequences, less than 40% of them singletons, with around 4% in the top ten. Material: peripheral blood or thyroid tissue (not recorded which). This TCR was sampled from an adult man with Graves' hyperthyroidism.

CDR3 region: CSARVPGPQETQYF. The CDR3 nucleotides are TGCAGTGCTAGAGTCCCGGGACCGCAAGAGACCCAGTACTTC. V and J are TRBV20-1 and TRBJ2-5; D could derive from TRBD1 or TRBD2 (5 bases each). The CDR3 has 14 amino acids. Trimming pared 1 base from V and 2 bases from J, leaving 11 bases between. Germline CDR1 DFQATT, CDR2 SNEGSKA (reference sequence).